The present T cell receptor beta chain was sequenced within a study of blood T cell repertoires in COVID-19. On the study more broadly: The United States, Italy and Spain were the sources of the acute and convalescent COVID-19 samples.

The V end lost 4 bases, the J end lost 2 bases, and 16 bases lay between the germline ends. Looked up from germline, CDR1 is ENHRY and CDR2 is SYGVKD. The CDR3 runs 16 residues. The method was immunoSEQ multiplex PCR; TCRdb's version includes in-frame clones alone and lacks a portion of them. The repertoire holds around 500,000 clones, with roughly 90% as singletons. The sequenced sample consisted of PBMCs or T cells enriched from blood (not recorded which). The receptor was isolated from a woman aged 40 to 50 who had recovered from COVID-19. The V gene is TRBV10-3, the J gene TRBJ2-3, with a possible D match to TRBD2 (6 bases). CDR3 nucleotides: TGTGCCATCAGTGGCCGGAGGGGATCCTACACAGATACGCAGTATTTT. Protein: CAISGRRGSYTDTQYF.